This paragraph covers one T cell receptor (beta chain) sequence. The CDR3 end is not reached by the read, which stops 3 residues before it; the germline J gene fills it in. The sample is drawn from a study of T cells in women clearing cervical HPV infection. The data were produced by immunoSEQ multiplex PCR, yet TCRdb's version contains in-frame clones alone and is incomplete. This table holds 30,000 or so clones. There are 14 residues in the CDR3. V lost 3 bases and J lost 7; bases outside the gene matches: 4. CDR1 is SGHDT, CDR2 YYEEEE, per germline. The clonotype comes from a woman aged 18 to 75 with a cervical HPV16 infection that either progressed to CIN3+ or cleared (not recorded which). Sequenced sample: blood buffy coat. This rearrangement joins TRBV5-6 to TRBJ2-5, with 12 bases identical to TRBD2. The part of the CDR3 DNA that was read is TGTGCCAGCAGCTCTAGCGGGGGGGCAGGGACC. Amino acid sequence: CASSSSGGAGT. The full CDR3 protein reads CASSSSGGAGTQYF.